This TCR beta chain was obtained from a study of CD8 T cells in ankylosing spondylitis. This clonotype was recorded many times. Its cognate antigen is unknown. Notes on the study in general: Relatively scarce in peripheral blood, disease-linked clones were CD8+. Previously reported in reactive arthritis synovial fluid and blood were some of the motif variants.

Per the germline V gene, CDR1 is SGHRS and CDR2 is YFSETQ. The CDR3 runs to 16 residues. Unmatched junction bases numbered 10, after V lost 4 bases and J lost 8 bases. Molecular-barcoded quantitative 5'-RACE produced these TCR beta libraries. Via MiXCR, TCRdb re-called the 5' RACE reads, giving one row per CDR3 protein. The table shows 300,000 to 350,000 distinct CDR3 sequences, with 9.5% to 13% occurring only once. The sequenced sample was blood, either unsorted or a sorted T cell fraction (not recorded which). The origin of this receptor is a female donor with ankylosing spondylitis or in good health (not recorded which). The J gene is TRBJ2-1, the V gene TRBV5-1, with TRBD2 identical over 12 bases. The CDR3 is CASSERLTSGSDEQFF. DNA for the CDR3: TGCGCCAGCAGCGAAAGGTTGACTAGCGGGAGCGATGAGCAGTTCTTC.